This T cell receptor (beta chain) was retrieved from a study of CD8+CD57+ T cells in acquired aplastic anemia. About the study: Roughly 3.1 ug was the average amount of DNA from sorted CD4+ and CD8+ cells. Study outcomes and limitations: A significant difference in CD8+ Simpson's diversity between patients and controls was not found.

Genomic DNA served as template for TCR beta VDJ and CDR3 profiling. TCRdb re-derived calls from the reads in MiXCR, one entry per CDR3 protein. The profile shows 60,000 to 75,000 distinct CDR3 sequences, less than 65% of them singletons. For this clonotype: The antigen remains undetermined.

The origin of this receptor is a human donor in good health, serving as a control. Sequencing used sorted CD4+, CD8+, or CD8+CD57+ T cells (not recorded which) from PBMCs.

The CDR3 region is CASSVAVNTEAFF. The DNA of the CDR3 is TGTGCCAGCAGCGTAGCAGTTAACACTGAAGCTTTCTTT. The rearrangement joins TRBV9 to TRBJ1-1; D is undetermined. Germline V gives CDR1 SGDLS, CDR2 YYNGEE. This CDR3 is 13 amino acids long. Trimming removed 0 bases at V and 2 bases at J, with 5 bases between.